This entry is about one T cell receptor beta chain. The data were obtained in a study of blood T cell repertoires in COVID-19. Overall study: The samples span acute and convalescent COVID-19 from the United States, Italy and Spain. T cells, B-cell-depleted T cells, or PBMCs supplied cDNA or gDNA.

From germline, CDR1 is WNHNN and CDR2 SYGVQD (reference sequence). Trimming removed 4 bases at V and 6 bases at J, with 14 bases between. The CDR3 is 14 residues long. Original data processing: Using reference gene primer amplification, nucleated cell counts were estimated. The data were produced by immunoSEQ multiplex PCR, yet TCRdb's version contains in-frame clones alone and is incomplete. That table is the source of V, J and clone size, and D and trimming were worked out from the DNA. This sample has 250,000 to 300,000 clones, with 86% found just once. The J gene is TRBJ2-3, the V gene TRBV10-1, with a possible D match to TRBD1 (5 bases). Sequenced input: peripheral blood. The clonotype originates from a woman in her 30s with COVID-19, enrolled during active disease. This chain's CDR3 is CASSAETVIDTQYF. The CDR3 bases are TGCGCCAGCAGTGCGGAGACAGTCATCGATACGCAGTATTTT.